This passage covers 24 T cell receptor beta chains from one sample sequenced in a study of T cells after yellow fever vaccination (dated by TCRdb to 2018 to 2020). The treatment or condition label of this sample denotes: live attenuated yellow fever vaccine strain. Library preparation was by 5' RACE. Sequencing used an Illumina NovaSeq 6000. Clones were called with MiXCR by TCRdb after fastp trimmed the public reads at Q25, and only in-frame beta chains were retained. Entries are consolidated by CDR3 protein sequence, retaining the most common genes and DNA. In all, the sample holds about 340,000 distinct CDR3 sequences, and around 13% of those were seen once. 3.2% of the sample is in the top ten clones. Sequenced material: CD4+ T cells sorted from PBMCs, taken 15 days after the yellow fever booster vaccination. These receptors all come from a man between 18 and 29 years old who received the YFV17D yellow fever vaccine.

Only a few counts were recorded for this clonotype. This rearrangement joins TRBV12-3 or TRBV12-4 to TRBJ2-7, with a possible D match to TRBD1 (7 bases). This CDR3 region has 13 residues. The V end lost 6 bases, the J end lost 3 bases, and 12 bases lay between the germline ends. The CDR3 DNA follows: TGTGCCAGCAGCCGCGGGACAGACTACGAGCAGTACGTC. Its protein product is CASSRGTDYEQYV.

The chain recombines TRBV7-3 with TRBJ2-3; 10 bases align to TRBD1. Germline CDR1 reads SGHTA; CDR2 reads FQGTGA. The CDR3 has 16 residues. Trimming took 4 bases from V and 2 from J; bases not matched to a gene: 6. CDR3 bases: TGTGCCAGCAGCTCGACAGGGGGCGTCCACACAGATACGCAGTATTTT. This translates into CASSSTGGVHTDTQYF. Using reference TRBV7-3 and TRBJ2-3 for the parts outside the CDR3, the full variable domain is GAGVSQTPSNKVTEKGKYVELRCDPISGHTALYWYRQSLGQGPEFLIYFQGTGAADDSGLPNDRFFAVRPEGSVSTLKIQRTERGDSAVYLCASSSTGGVHTDTQYFGPGTRLTVL.

This clonotype was observed at least ten times. V usage is TRBV7-2 and J usage is TRBJ2-3, with D possibly being TRBD2 (5 bases). Germline CDR1 is SGHTA and CDR2 is FQGNSA. CDR3 length: 15 residues. V lost 7 bases to trimming and J lost 2 bases, with 16 bases between them. CDR3 bases: TGTGCCAGCATCAAAATGGCGGGTTTCACAGATACGCAGTATTTT. This codes for CASIKMAGFTDTQYF.

This clonotype appeared many times. J is TRBJ2-1 and V is TRBV7-8, with D possibly TRBD2 on 5 matching bases. V shed 1 base and J shed 5 bases, with 12 bases lying between them. The CDR3 has 15 residues. Germline assignment: CDR1 SGHVS and CDR2 FQNEAQ. DNA of the CDR3: TGTGCCAGCAGCTTAGTCGGCGGGCTAAACAATGAGCAGTTCTTC. This gives the protein CASSLVGGLNNEQFF. The full variable domain, its missing parts supplied by reference TRBV7-8 and TRBJ2-1, is GAGVSQSPRYKVAKRGQDVALRCDPISGHVSLFWYQQALGQGPEFLTYFQNEAQLDKSGLPSDRFFAERPEGSVSTLKIQRTQQEDSAVYLCASSLVGGLNNEQFFGPGTRLTVL.

The chain recombines TRBV12-3 or TRBV12-4 with TRBJ2-1, with TRBD1 matching over 8 bases. The CDR3 is 15 amino acids. Trimming at V came to 4 bases and at J to 8 bases, leaving 10 bases not matched to a gene. Here the CDR3 DNA reads TGTGCCAGCAGTTCGAAACAGGGGGTCAAGGATGAGCAGTTCTTC. This codes for CASSSKQGVKDEQFF.

This chain joins TRBV7-9 and TRBJ1-2, with a tentative D call TRBD1 (6 bases). The germline V gene has CDR1 SEHNR and CDR2 FQNEAQ (reference sequence). The CDR3 spans 14 residues. The V gene lost 1 base and the J gene lost 4 bases, with 10 bases spanning the gap. Here the CDR3 reads CASSLVPGVYGYTF. CDR3 DNA sequence: TGTGCCAGCAGCTTAGTCCCAGGGGTCTATGGCTACACCTTC.

Many counts were recorded for this clonotype. The chain is built from TRBV5-1 and TRBJ2-3; the match to TRBD2 covers 7 bases. The CDR3 contains 16 residues. CDR1 and CDR2 from the germline V gene are SGHRS and YFSETQ. After removal of 0 bases from V and 1 base from J, the junction contained 5 bases not matched to a gene. Here the CDR3 reads CASSLAMAGGTDTQYF. The CDR3 nucleotides are TGCGCCAGCAGCTTGGCCATGGCGGGGGGCACAGATACGCAGTATTTT.

This chain uses TRBV20-1 with TRBJ2-7, with 8 positions matching TRBD2. The CDR3 runs 17 residues. Germline V lookup: CDR1 DFQATT, CDR2 SNEGSKA (reference sequence). Trimming removed 5 bases from V and 4 bases from J; junction bases left unmatched: 19. The CDR3 coding sequence is TGCAGTGCTTCCCCCGGGGGGGTGGGGGTCCCTTCTTACGAGCAGTACGTC. Translating gives CSASPGGVGVPSYEQYV.

The V gene is TRBV6-1, the J gene TRBJ2-4; 8 bases line up with TRBD2. In germline, CDR1 is MNHNS, CDR2 SASEGT. The CDR3 spans 15 residues. After removal of 6 bases from V and 8 bases from J, the junction contained 12 bases not matched to a gene. CDR3 region: CASSNSAGGADIQYF. The CDR3 DNA reads TGTGCCAGCAGCAATAGCGCGGGGGGCGCGGACATTCAGTACTTC.

The sample holds a few counts of this clonotype. The J gene is TRBJ2-5, the V gene TRBV14; D might be TRBD1 or TRBD2, each matching 6 bases. Germline loops: CDR1 SGHDN, CDR2 FVKESK. The CDR3 contains 15 residues. Trimming took 2 bases from V and 4 from J, leaving 14 bases between them. The DNA of the CDR3 is TGTGCCAGCAGCCAAATCAGGGGAGGCGGAGAGACCCAGTACTTC. It specifies CASSQIRGGGETQYF.

This clonotype was seen at least ten times. CDR3 amino acids: CASSWGSGQGATYEQYF. The CDR3 nucleotides read TGCGCCAGCAGCTGGGGATCGGGACAGGGGGCAACCTACGAGCAGTACTTC. This chain links TRBV5-1 with TRBJ2-7, with TRBD1 matching over 12 bases. The V gene's germline CDR1 is SGHRS and CDR2 YFSETQ. The CDR3 is 17 amino acids. V lost 3 bases to trimming and J lost 2 bases; unmatched junction nucleotides: 9.

This clonotype showed up many times. The chain recombines TRBV6-2 or TRBV6-3 with TRBJ2-1, with 15 bases aligning to TRBD2. V dropped 6 bases and J dropped 7; count of bases not matched to a gene: 10. The CDR3 runs to 17 residues. Germline V gene sequence: CDR1 MNHEY, CDR2 SVGEGT. CDR3 amino acids: CASSLGPGLAGGNEQFF. CDR3 sequence (DNA): TGTGCCAGCAGCCTAGGGCCGGGACTAGCGGGGGGAAATGAGCAGTTCTTC.

This clonotype was seen a few times. The chain uses TRBV30 and TRBJ1-2; D is undetermined. V lost 5 bases, J lost 11 bases, and 15 bases lay in between. The CDR3 extends over 11 amino acids. The V gene's germline CDR1 is GTSNPN and CDR2 SVGIG (reference sequence). DNA of the CDR3: TGTGCCTGGTCTGTGGCGCGGGTTTACACCTTC. Protein: CAWSVARVYTF.

The chain links TRBV4-1 to TRBJ2-2, with D tentatively TRBD2 (6 bases). CDR1 and CDR2 from the germline V gene are MGHRA and YSYEKL. The CDR3 is 15 residues long. The germline V and J ends were trimmed by 2 bases and 5 bases, with 12 bases remaining between them. As DNA, the CDR3 is TGCGCCAGCAGCCAACATTATGGGGGGACCGGGGAGCTGTTTTTT. Encoded protein: CASSQHYGGTGELFF.

This chain uses TRBV27 with TRBJ2-3; 9 positions match TRBD2. The CDR3 sequence is 16 residues long. The germline V gene encodes CDR1 MNHEY and CDR2 SMNVEV (reference sequence). V gave up 6 bases and J gave up 4 bases; unmatched junction bases: 11. The CDR3 loop reads CASSPWGSGGADTQYF. CDR3 coding DNA: TGTGCCAGCAGCCCCTGGGGTAGCGGGGGTGCAGATACGCAGTATTTT.

CDR3 residues: CASSLRDTTDTQYF. The CDR3 region has the DNA TGTGCCAGCAGCTTAAGGGATACGACAGATACGCAGTATTTT. This chain joins TRBV7-2 and TRBJ2-3; D ambiguous. CDR3 length: 14 amino acids. Germline V gives CDR1 SGHTA, CDR2 FQGNSA. V lost 2 bases to trimming and J lost 3 bases, with 9 bases between them. Using reference TRBV7-2 and TRBJ2-3 for the parts outside the CDR3, the full variable domain is GAGVSQSPSNKVTEKGKDVELRCDPISGHTALYWYRQSLGQGLEFLIYFQGNSAPDKSGLPSDRFSAERTGGSVSTLTIQRTQQEDSAVYLCASSLRDTTDTQYFGPGTRLTVL.

The chain carries TRBV7-2 and TRBJ2-5, with TRBD2 matching 12 bases. The V and J ends lost 6 bases and 5 bases, in that order; junction bases with no gene match: 7. Looked up from germline, CDR1 is SGHTA and CDR2 is FQGNSA. There are 15 residues in the CDR3. CDR3 sequence (DNA): TGTGCCAGCAGTCCCTGGACTAGCGGGGCGGAGACCCAGTACTTC. Encoded protein: CASSPWTSGAETQYF.

Many counts were recorded for this clonotype. The J gene is TRBJ2-3, the V gene TRBV12-3 or TRBV12-4; the D is unclear. The CDR3 loop spans 13 amino acids. Trimming left V 3 bases short and J 2 bases short, with 6 bases between. The CDR3 here is CASSLSSTDTQYF. The CDR3 DNA reads as TGTGCCAGCAGTTTGTCCTCCACAGATACGCAGTATTTT.

Note on this clonotype: The CDR3 does not close with the conserved phenylalanine or tryptophan, likely indicating a read error. The DNA is left out, because the CDR3 cannot be placed on it with certainty; the CDR3 is given as TCRdb lists it. V gene TRBV5-8 combines with J gene TRBJ1-1. Ends included, the CDR3 has 8 residues. The germline CDR1 and CDR2 sequences are SGHTS and YDEGEE. CDR3 in amino acids: CASSLPGD.

Many counts were recorded for this clonotype. The chain couples TRBV5-6 to TRBJ2-2; no definite D call. CDR1 is SGHDT and CDR2 is YYEEEE in the germline V gene. The CDR3 runs to 15 residues. V dropped 0 bases and J dropped 1 base, with 7 bases sitting between them. The CDR3 spells CASSLGGQNTGELFF. The CDR3 coding sequence is TGTGCCAGCAGCTTGGGCGGTCAGAACACCGGGGAGCTGTTTTTT. The complete variable domain, with remaining parts taken from reference TRBV5-6 and TRBJ2-2, reads DAGVTQSPTHLIKTRGQQVTLRCSPKSGHDTVSWYQQALGQGPQFIFQYYEEEERQRGNFPDRFSGHQFPNYSSELNVNALLLGDSALYLCASSLGGQNTGELFFGEGSRLTVL.

The chain uses TRBV28 and TRBJ2-7, with D perhaps matching TRBD2 (7 bases). This CDR3 comprises 15 residues. The germline CDR1 and CDR2 sequences are MDHEN and SYDVKM. Trimming shortened V by 5 bases and J by 8 bases, and 22 bases separated the two germline ends. The CDR3 here is CASSLPDYVGGQQYV. Written as DNA, the CDR3 is TGTGCCAGCAGTCTCCCGGACTATGTGGGGGGGCAGCAGTACGTC.

This chain links TRBV27 with TRBJ2-7; 12 bases agree with TRBD2. V shed 9 bases, J shed 3 bases, and the junction held 3 bases outside the gene matches. Germline V gene lookup returns CDR1 MNHEY and CDR2 SMNVEV (reference sequence). This CDR3 region has 13 residues. The CDR3 protein is CARQLAGGYEQYV. DNA of the CDR3: TGTGCCAGGCAACTAGCGGGGGGCTACGAGCAGTACGTC.

The gene calls are TRBV7-2 and TRBJ1-1, with D possibly being TRBD1 (5 bases). The germline gives CDR1 SGHTA, CDR2 FQGNSA. The CDR3 spans 16 residues. V dropped 2 bases and J dropped 4 bases, with 17 bases sitting between them. For the CDR3, the DNA is TGTGCCAGCAGCTTATGGGTGACAGTAAGGGTCACTGAAGCTTTCTTT. Protein: CASSLWVTVRVTEAFF.

This clonotype was detected ten times or more. This chain links TRBV6-5 with TRBJ1-3; D unresolved. Germline V CDR1 and CDR2: MNHEY, SVGAGI. The germline V and J ends were trimmed by 4 bases and 0 bases, with 7 bases remaining between them. CDR3 length: 14 residues. The CDR3 region has the DNA TGTGCCAGCAGTTCTAGCTACTCTGGAAACACCATATATTTT. As protein: CASSSSYSGNTIYF.